One and the same sample provided the 16 T cell receptor beta chains below, sequenced in a study of shared clonotypes between healthy human individuals. Clones were read by immunoSEQ multiplex PCR, and TCRdb kept only the in-frame ones, dropping some. The sample comprises about a million clones, about 74% of which are singletons, and about 1.5% rests with the top ten. Sequenced material: memory CD4+ T cells sorted from blood. Subset in this sample: CD45RA-negative fraction. All receptors derive from a man younger than 30 in good health.

The chain links TRBV12-1 to TRBJ2-7; the table assigns TRBD1, which was not confirmed against the DNA. TRBV12-1 is an annotated pseudogene. The CDR3 is 16 residues long. The CDR3 is CASSVPGTAFIYEQYF. CDR3 coding DNA: TGTGCCAGCAGCGTTCCCGGGACAGCGTTTATCTACGAGCAGTACTTC.

The chain recombines TRBV5-1 with TRBJ2-3; TRBD2 agrees at 9 bases. Germline V gives CDR1 SGHRS, CDR2 YFSETQ. CDR3 length: 15 residues. V was clipped by 2 bases and J by 2 bases; unmatched bases: 3. The CDR3 sequence is CASSFPSGNTDTQYF. The CDR3 nucleotides are TGCGCCAGCAGCTTCCCTAGCGGGAACACAGATACGCAGTATTTT. Full variable domain (remainder filled in from reference TRBV5-1 and TRBJ2-3): KAGVTQTPRYLIKTRGQQVTLSCSPISGHRSVSWYQQTPGQGLQFLFEYFSETQRNKGNFPGRFSGRQFSNSRSEMNVSTLELGDSALYLCASSFPSGNTDTQYFGPGTRLTVL.

The count of this clone is one. A single base separates this from a much larger clone, so it may be a read error. The gene calls are TRBV27 and TRBJ2-7, with TRBD1 identical over 8 bases. Germline V lookup: CDR1 MNHEY, CDR2 SMNVEV (reference sequence). The ends lost 5 bases at V and 2 bases at J; junction bases unmatched: 2. CDR3 size: 13 residues. CDR3 residues: CASSPGQAYEQYF. In DNA, the CDR3 is TGTGCCAGCAGTCCGGGACAGGCCTACGAGCAGTACTTC.

The gene calls are TRBV6-6 and TRBJ2-1; a weak D match, TRBD2 (6 bases). Germline loops: CDR1 MNHNY, CDR2 SVGAGI (reference sequence). Deletions cut 5 bases from V and 6 bases from J, with 8 bases between. This CDR3 has 12 residues. DNA for the CDR3: TGTGCCAGCAGTCTGGGGGGCAATGAGCAGTTCTTC. This translates into CASSLGGNEQFF.

J is TRBJ1-4 and V is TRBV7-8, with D perhaps matching TRBD1 (5 bases). Germline V CDR1 and CDR2: SGHVS, FQNEAQ. The CDR3 sequence is 14 residues long. The V end was cut by 5 bases, the J end by 2 bases, with 9 bases between. The CDR3: CASSPGGTNEKLFF. DNA for the CDR3: TGTGCCAGCAGCCCTGGGGGGACTAATGAAAAACTGTTTTTT.

J is TRBJ2-7 and V is TRBV5-4, with 9 bases identical to TRBD2. Germline trimming cut 0 bases from V and 9 bases from J; bases unmatched to any gene: 7. The length of the CDR3 is 14 residues. CDR1 and CDR2 (germline): SGHNT, YYREEE (reference sequence). CDR3 protein: CASSLGLAGLGQYF. The CDR3 DNA sequence: TGTGCCAGCAGCTTGGGGCTAGCGGGATTGGGGCAGTACTTC. The whole variable domain, filled in from reference TRBV5-4 and TRBJ2-7, reads ETGVTQSPTHLIKTRGQQVTLRCSSQSGHNTVSWYQQALGQGPQFIFQYYREEENGRGNFPPRFSGLQFPNYSSELNVNALELDDSALYLCASSLGLAGLGQYFGPGTRLTVT.

The J gene is TRBJ2-1, the V gene TRBV2; 7 bases match TRBD2. V shed 3 bases, J shed 7 bases, and the junction held 6 bases outside the gene matches. Germline V CDR1 and CDR2: SNHLY, FYNNEI. The CDR3 length is 14 residues. The CDR3: CASSDTGGRNEQFF. In DNA form, the CDR3 reads TGTGCCAGCAGTGATACGGGAGGAAGAAATGAGCAGTTCTTC.

The chain links TRBV4-1 to TRBJ1-3, with 8 bases fitting TRBD1. CDR3 length: 15 amino acids. From germline, CDR1 is MGHRA and CDR2 YSYEKL. J lost 4 bases, V lost 3 bases, and 5 bases had no gene match. The CDR3 is CASSHPPGGGNTIYF. In nucleotides, the CDR3 is TGCGCCAGCAGCCACCCCCCAGGGGGCGGAAACACCATATATTTT.

Of note for this clone: This sample includes further DNA sequences coding for the same CDR3. The rearrangement links TRBV2 to TRBJ2-5; D is unclear. Germline lookup yields CDR1 SNHLY and CDR2 FYNNEI. Trimming shortened V by 5 bases and J by 2 bases, and 3 bases separated the two germline ends. The CDR3 runs 11 residues. The CDR3 loop is CASSLQETQYF. As DNA, the CDR3 is TGTGCCAGCAGTCTACAAGAGACCCAGTACTTC.

J is TRBJ1-1 and V is TRBV6-1; TRBD1 is a possible D gene (5 bases). V was clipped by 8 bases and J by 1 base, with 17 bases between them. The germline gives CDR1 MNHNS, CDR2 SASEGT. The CDR3 contains 15 residues. The CDR3 DNA reads TGTGCCAGCCACCCGGCGGCAGGGACGAACACTGAAGCTTTCTTT. It specifies CASHPAAGTNTEAFF.

The table lists this clone with a few counts. V usage is TRBV2 and J usage is TRBJ1-5; weak D call: TRBD1 (5 bases). V was clipped by 5 bases and J by 7 bases, with 21 bases between them. Looked up from germline, CDR1 is SNHLY and CDR2 is FYNNEI. This CDR3 spans 16 amino acids. The CDR3 bases are TGTGCCAGCAGTCTGGGGCCAGGGAGGCAGGACCAGCCCCAGCATTTT. Translated: CASSLGPGRQDQPQHF.

This chain connects TRBV5-1 to TRBJ2-3; D might be TRBD1 or TRBD2, each matching 6 bases. Between the trimmed V and J ends, which lost 4 bases and 1 base, there was a span of 13 bases. Germline V CDR1 and CDR2: SGHRS, YFSETQ. The CDR3 has 15 amino acids. CDR3 in DNA: TGCGCCAGCAGCCCCAGTAGGGGGGGCACAGATACGCAGTATTTT. Its protein is CASSPSRGGTDTQYF.

The genes are TRBV25-1 and TRBJ2-3, with TRBD2 matching over 9 bases. V dropped 6 bases and J dropped 5; count of bases not matched to a gene: 9. Germline-derived CDR1 and CDR2 are MGHDK and SYGVNS. This CDR3 contains 15 residues. Here the CDR3 DNA reads TGTGCCAGCAGCCCCCCCGCGGGGGGGGGAGATACGCAGTATTTT. This translates into CASSPPAGGGDTQYF.

This clone was found once. This chain joins TRBV18 and TRBJ2-7, with D perhaps assigned TRBD1 or TRBD2 (5 bases each). The CDR3 is 15 residues long. The ends were cut back, 5 bases at V and 0 bases at J, with 14 bases in the middle. The germline V gene has CDR1 KGHSH and CDR2 LQKENI. CDR3 in DNA: TGTGCCAGCTCATGGTTGGGGGAAAGCTCCTACGAGCAGTACTTC. Protein product: CASSWLGESSYEQYF. Combining the CDR3 with reference TRBV18 and TRBJ2-7 gives the whole variable domain NAGVMQNPRHLVRRRGQEARLRCSPMKGHSHVYWYRQLPEEGLKFMVYLQKENIIDESGMPKERFSAEFPKEGPSILRIQQVVRGDSAAYFCASSWLGESSYEQYFGPGTRLTVT.

A single count supports this clone. The chain uses TRBV19 and TRBJ1-6; D remains ambiguous. Germline V gene sequence: CDR1 LNHDA, CDR2 SQIVND (reference sequence). Trimming removed 8 bases at V and 0 bases at J, with 8 bases between. The CDR3 consists of 14 residues. CDR3 nucleotide sequence: TGTGCCAGTGCCGAGGGCTCCTATAATTCACCCCTCCACTTT. Its translation: CASAEGSYNSPLHF.

The rearrangement links TRBV30 to TRBJ1-5, with D unclear. The germline gives CDR1 GTSNPN, CDR2 SVGIG (reference sequence). The ends were cut back, 0 bases at V and 6 bases at J, with 9 bases in the middle. The CDR3 is 13 residues long. This CDR3 reads CAWSVRRGQPQHF. CDR3 nucleotides: TGTGCCTGGAGTGTACGACGAGGTCAGCCCCAGCATTTT.